This T cell receptor (beta chain) was retrieved from a study of glioma-infiltrating T cells. Amplification of TCR alpha and beta CDR3 regions from RNA used iRepertoire nested multiplex PCR. TCRdb independently ran MiXCR on the multiplex PCR reads; one entry per CDR3 protein. The sample lists about 4,000 distinct CDR3 sequences; around a third were seen once. This clonotype is deemed medium-sized (0.01 to 0.1%). Sequencing was carried out using glioma tissue, nonneoplastic brain tissue, or PBMCs (not recorded which). The source is a human donor with low-grade glioma or glioblastoma, undergoing nonglioma brain surgery, or in good health (not recorded which).

The CDR3 DNA reads as TGTGCCAGCAGCTTGGGACTAGCGGGGGTAAAAGAGCAGTACTTC. Translated: CASSLGLAGVKEQYF. The rearrangement uses TRBV7-9 and TRBJ2-7; 14 nucleotides agree with TRBD2. The CDR3 length is 15 residues. CDR1 and CDR2 from the germline V gene are SEHNR and FQNEAQ (reference sequence). Trimming took 3 bases from V and 7 from J; bases not matched to a gene: 5.